The 25 T cell receptor beta chains reported below all come from one sample, sequenced in a study of CD8 T cells in ankylosing spondylitis. Each CDR3 protein is one row after TCRdb ran MiXCR on the 5' RACE reads. The repertoire holds 200,000 to 300,000 distinct CDR3 sequences, with roughly a tenth as singletons. The sample was blood, either unsorted or a sorted T cell fraction (not recorded which). These receptors were taken from a male donor with ankylosing spondylitis or in good health (not recorded which).

This clonotype came up a few times. The rearrangement links TRBV2 to TRBJ2-3; 10 bases are a match to TRBD2. CDR3 length: 15 residues. Germline CDR1 reads SNHLY; CDR2 reads FYNNEI. V dropped 4 bases and J dropped 0; count of bases not matched to a gene: 1. CDR3 region: CASSVAGGSTDTQYF. The DNA of the CDR3 is TGTGCCAGCAGTGTAGCGGGAGGAAGCACAGATACGCAGTATTTT.

This clonotype was counted at least ten times. V usage is TRBV7-2 and J usage is TRBJ2-5; 10 bases are a match to TRBD2. The V and J ends lost 3 bases and 1 base, in that order; junction bases with no gene match: 2. The CDR3 has 15 residues. Per the germline V gene, CDR1 is SGHTA and CDR2 is FQGNSA. Here the CDR3 reads CASSFRLAGQETQYF. CDR3 nucleotides: TGTGCCAGCAGCTTTCGACTAGCGGGCCAAGAGACCCAGTACTTC. Based on the CDR3 plus reference TRBV7-2 and TRBJ2-5, the full variable domain is GAGVSQSPSNKVTEKGKDVELRCDPISGHTALYWYRQSLGQGLEFLIYFQGNSAPDKSGLPSDRFSAERTGGSVSTLTIQRTQQEDSAVYLCASSFRLAGQETQYFGPGTRLLVL.

This clonotype has a handful of counts. One base away lies a much larger clone, so this may be a sequencing read error. The CDR3 coding sequence is TGTGCCACCAGTGGGGCCGGGACTACGAACACCGGGGAGCTGTTTTTT. This gives the protein CATSGAGTTNTGELFF. The gene calls are TRBV24-1 and TRBJ2-2, with 7 nucleotides matching TRBD2. Trimming cost V 5 bases and J 0 bases; bases outside gene matches: 5. CDR1 is KGHDR and CDR2 is SFDVKD in the germline V gene. This CDR3 is built from 16 residues.

This sequence joins TRBV10-3 and TRBJ2-7; D possibly corresponds to TRBD2 (5 bases). The germline V gene encodes CDR1 ENHRY and CDR2 SYGVKD. V shed 2 bases and J shed 4 bases, with 9 bases lying between them. This CDR3 contains 13 residues. DNA of the CDR3: TGTGCCATCAGTGAGGGACTGGAGTACGAGCAGTACTTC. Protein sequence: CAISEGLEYEQYF.

In this sample, this clonotype turned up many times. This sequence joins TRBV6-1 and TRBJ1-5; 11 bases agree with TRBD1. Trimming removed 6 bases from V and 5 bases from J; junction bases left unmatched: 6. The CDR3 runs 15 residues. CDR1 and CDR2 (germline): MNHNS, SASEGT. CDR3 loop: CASSSGQGAYQPQHF. The CDR3 DNA sequence: TGTGCCAGCAGCTCAGGACAGGGGGCGTATCAGCCCCAGCATTTT.

This clonotype has more than one count but fewer than ten. The rearrangement links TRBV30 to TRBJ2-5; D gene unclear. This CDR3 spans 13 amino acids. The germline gives CDR1 GTSNPN, CDR2 SVGIG (reference sequence). Trimming shortened V by 2 bases and J by 2 bases, and 9 bases separated the two germline ends. The CDR3 region is CAWSFRFQETQYF. The CDR3 nucleotides read TGTGCCTGGAGTTTTAGATTTCAAGAGACCCAGTACTTC.

This clonotype was found many times. This chain uses TRBV5-1 with TRBJ2-5; possibly TRBD1 for D (6 bases). Germline values: CDR1 SGHRS, CDR2 YFSETQ. Trimming took 0 bases from V and 5 from J, leaving 14 bases between them. The CDR3 has 15 residues. CDR3 nucleotides: TGCGCCAGCAGCTTGGGTCCAGGGACAATGGAGACCCAGTACTTC. It specifies CASSLGPGTMETQYF.

At least ten counts were recorded for this clonotype. This sequence joins TRBV7-8 and TRBJ1-2; D is ambiguous. Germline CDR1 reads SGHVS; CDR2 reads FQNEAQ. Trimming shortened V by 1 base and J by 0 bases, and 9 bases separated the two germline ends. The CDR3 is 15 residues long. The CDR3 DNA reads TGTGCCAGCAGCTTAGTCGAGTCGGCTAACTATGGCTACACCTTC. Translation gives CASSLVESANYGYTF.

As for this clonotype: A much larger clone lies a single base off, so this may be a read error. The J gene is TRBJ2-2, the V gene TRBV3-1, with 8 bases matching TRBD2. CDR3 length: 17 amino acids. Per germline, CDR1 LGHDT and CDR2 YNNKEL (reference sequence). The V gene end was trimmed by 1 base and the J gene end by 4 bases; junction bases not matched to a gene: 8. In DNA, the CDR3 is TGTGCCAGCAGCCAAGTCGTGGGACTAGGGAGCACCGGGGAGCTGTTTTTT. Residues: CASSQVVGLGSTGELFF.

This chain's CDR3 is CASSPPLAGATYNEQFF. CDR3 in DNA: TGTGCCAGCAGTCCTCCCTTAGCGGGAGCGACCTACAATGAGCAGTTCTTC. This chain links TRBV27 with TRBJ2-1, with 9 bases identical to TRBD2. V was clipped by 5 bases and J by 2 bases; unmatched bases: 10. This CDR3 comprises 17 residues. Germline assignment: CDR1 MNHEY and CDR2 SMNVEV (reference sequence).

This clonotype was seen repeatedly, ten times or more. The chain links TRBV6-4 to TRBJ2-3, with D unresolved. V was shortened by 0 bases and J by 2 bases, with 6 bases between the two germline ends. Per germline, CDR1 MRHNA and CDR2 SNTAGT. The CDR3 is made up of 14 amino acids. CDR3 bases: TGTGCCAGCAGTGACTCGACTTTCACAGATACGCAGTATTTT. Encoded protein: CASSDSTFTDTQYF.

This clonotype has at least ten counts. The rearrangement joins TRBV3-1 to TRBJ2-7; TRBD1 agrees at 7 bases. Looked up from germline, CDR1 is LGHDT and CDR2 is YNNKEL (reference sequence). Unmatched junction bases numbered 3, after V lost 5 bases and J lost 2 bases. The CDR3 runs 13 residues. The CDR3 protein is CASSWDSPYEQYF. The CDR3 bases are TGTGCCAGCAGCTGGGACAGCCCCTACGAGCAGTACTTC.

At least ten counts were recorded for this clonotype. V and J are TRBV12-3 or TRBV12-4 and TRBJ2-5, with D unclear. This CDR3 has 13 amino acids. V was trimmed by 8 bases and J by 4 bases, leaving 14 bases between them. The chain's CDR3 is CASLRQVGETQYF. The CDR3 DNA reads as TGTGCCAGCCTCAGGCAGGTGGGAGAGACCCAGTACTTC.

This clonotype was detected ten times or more. This chain links TRBV27 with TRBJ1-2; 11 nucleotides line up with TRBD1. The V gene's germline CDR1 is MNHEY and CDR2 SMNVEV (reference sequence). The CDR3 runs to 19 residues. J was trimmed by 0 bases and V by 7 bases; bases with no gene match: 16. CDR3 region: CASKTGTGGGAISNYGYTF. CDR3 coding DNA: TGTGCCAGCAAAACCGGGACAGGGGGGGGGGCTATATCTAACTATGGCTACACCTTC.

The rearrangement joins TRBV6-5 to TRBJ2-1; D call uncertain. The CDR3 has 12 residues. The germline V gene encodes CDR1 MNHEY and CDR2 SVGAGI. V lost 4 bases and J lost 5, with 6 bases in between. The CDR3 region has the DNA TGTGCCAGCAGTTCCTGGAACAATGAGCAGTTCTTC. Translated, it gives CASSSWNNEQFF.

This clonotype was recorded at least ten times. The rearrangement joins TRBV5-1 to TRBJ2-2; 7 nucleotides agree with TRBD2. The CDR3 has 15 amino acids. The junction had 3 bases not matched to a gene; V was cut back by 4 bases and J by 0 bases. Germline V lookup: CDR1 SGHRS, CDR2 YFSETQ. The CDR3 loop is CASSRLASNTGELFF. The CDR3 DNA is TGCGCCAGCAGCAGACTAGCTTCGAACACCGGGGAGCTGTTTTTT.

The table lists this clonotype with many counts. CDR3 sequence: CASSFPGDEQYF. CDR3 DNA: TGTGCCAGCAGTTTCCCCGGCGACGAGCAGTACTTC. The chain couples TRBV27 to TRBJ2-7; no reliable D call. V lost 3 bases, J lost 5 bases, and 8 bases lay in between. The CDR3 length is 12 residues. CDR1 MNHEY and CDR2 SMNVEV come from the germline V gene (reference sequence).

In this sample, this clonotype turned up many times. CDR3 nucleotides: TGTGCCAGCACGTGGGGACAGGCAAACTACGAGCAGTACTTC. The encoded protein is CASTWGQANYEQYF. The rearrangement joins TRBV12-3 or TRBV12-4 to TRBJ2-7, with TRBD1 identical over 8 bases. The CDR3 is 14 amino acids. Trimming at V came to 7 bases and at J to 3 bases, leaving 8 bases not matched to a gene.

The chain recombines TRBV6-5 with TRBJ1-1; TRBD1 might be the D (5 bases). Germline CDR1 is MNHEY and CDR2 is SVGAGI. CDR3 size: 15 residues. With 4 bases removed from V and 7 bases from J, the gap between germline ends came to 19 bases. The CDR3, as DNA: TGTGCCAGCAGTTTCCCTACGACAGCGCAGAGTGAAGCTTTCTTT. Amino acids: CASSFPTTAQSEAFF.

The V and J genes are TRBV18 and TRBJ1-1; 7 nucleotides match TRBD1. CDR1 KGHSH and CDR2 LQKENI come from the germline V gene. The CDR3 runs 14 residues. Unmatched junction bases numbered 6, after V lost 2 bases and J lost 6 bases. CDR3 protein: CASSPIKGAAEAFF. In nucleotides, the CDR3 is TGTGCCAGCTCACCAATTAAGGGGGCGGCTGAAGCTTTCTTT.

Many counts were recorded for this clonotype. The gene calls are TRBV20-1 and TRBJ2-3; 8 nucleotides line up with TRBD2. The germline V gene encodes CDR1 DFQATT and CDR2 SNEGSKA (reference sequence). This CDR3 is built from 14 residues. V trimming: 1 base; J trimming: 1 base; junction bases outside the gene matches: 1. The CDR3 here is CSARGGRRTDTQYF. The CDR3 nucleotides are TGCAGTGCTAGAGGCGGGAGGCGCACAGATACGCAGTATTTT.

This clonotype was detected ten times or more. V is TRBV5-1 and J is TRBJ2-5; D might be TRBD2 (6 bases). Germline V CDR1 and CDR2: SGHRS, YFSETQ. Trimming shortened V by 6 bases and J by 5 bases, and 14 bases separated the two germline ends. This CDR3 spans 13 amino acids. The CDR3 region is CASTLFAGETQYF. The CDR3 DNA reads as TGCGCCAGCACCCTCTTTGCGGGGGAGACCCAGTACTTC.

This clonotype has just a few counts. A much larger clone sits a single nucleotide away, making a read error possible. The rearrangement joins TRBV20-1 to TRBJ2-2; D is possibly TRBD1 or TRBD2 (5 bases each). This CDR3 contains 14 residues. The V gene lost 1 base and the J gene lost 4 bases, with 10 bases spanning the gap. Looked up from germline, CDR1 is DFQATT and CDR2 is SNEGSKA (reference sequence). The CDR3 DNA sequence: TGCAGTGCTAGAGTCGGGGCCTTCACCGGGGAGCTGTTTTTT. It yields the protein CSARVGAFTGELFF.

This clonotype appeared a few times. The germline gene is not matched at one end of the junction; a read error may be the cause. The genes are TRBV12-3 or TRBV12-4 and TRBJ1-5, with TRBD1 identical over 10 bases. This CDR3 has 17 residues. CDR3 sequence (DNA): TGTACCAGCAGTTTAGCGCCCTCGACAGGGGGCTTTCAGCCCCAGCATTTT. Its translation: CTSSLAPSTGGFQPQHF.

This rearrangement joins TRBV6-1 to TRBJ2-5, with D perhaps matching TRBD2 (5 bases). From germline, CDR1 is MNHNS and CDR2 SASEGT. Between the trimmed V and J ends, which lost 6 bases and 2 bases, there was a span of 10 bases. CDR3 length: 13 residues. Here the CDR3 reads CASRRGPQETQYF. CDR3 in DNA: TGTGCCAGCAGGAGAGGGCCTCAAGAGACCCAGTACTTC.